The entry that follows covers one TCR beta chain sequence. V lost 0 bases to trimming and J lost 10 bases; unmatched junction nucleotides: 7. CDR3 length: 15 amino acids. Germline assignment: CDR1 SGHRS and CDR2 YFSETQ. This specimen comes from a study of blood T cell repertoires in COVID-19. The overall study: Whether acute or convalescent, the COVID-19 samples came from the United States, Italy and Spain. T cells, B-cell-depleted T cells, or PBMCs supplied cDNA or gDNA.

How the authors handled the data: Estimation of nucleated cell counts was performed using reference gene primer amplification. Clones were read by immunoSEQ multiplex PCR, and TCRdb kept only the in-frame ones, dropping some. V, J and clone size derive from that table, while D and trimming were established from the DNA sequence. The sample yields tens of thousands of clones, over 75% seen once. This receptor was obtained from a man of 80 years or more with acute or convalescent COVID-19. This chain uses TRBV5-1 with TRBJ1-6; 7 bases fit TRBD1. Sequenced input: peripheral blood. CDR3 sequence (DNA): TGCGCCAGCAGCTTGGGGGCCAGGGGGGAGTCACCCCTCCACTTT. Its protein is CASSLGARGESPLHF.